Shown below are 4 T cell receptor beta chains from a single sample sequenced in a study of graft-versus-host responses after intestinal transplantation. The repertoire was sequenced with immunoSEQ multiplex PCR; TCRdb's copy has only in-frame clones and lacks some. The data contain 100,000 to 120,000 clones, 80% to 95% of them singletons. Their antigens are not known. Sequences were derived from unstimulated CD8+ T cells sorted from spleen or lymph node cells, sampled before intestinal transplant. Source of these receptors: a human donor who received an intestinal transplant.

This chain uses TRBV27 with TRBJ2-7; D perhaps matches TRBD1 (6 bases). Trimming removed 3 bases from V and 6 bases from J, with 15 bases in between. Germline V gene sequence: CDR1 MNHEY, CDR2 SMNVEV (reference sequence). This CDR3 comprises 14 residues. CDR3 protein: CASSFMGAPGEQYF. The CDR3 region has the DNA TGTGCCAGCAGTTTTATGGGGGCCCCTGGCGAGCAGTACTTC.

This clone was picked up one time. V and J are TRBV27 and TRBJ2-7; TRBD1 matches at 9 bases. The CDR3 loop spans 15 amino acids. CDR1 is MNHEY, CDR2 SMNVEV, per germline (reference sequence). The J segment lost 1 base and the V segment lost 2 bases, leaving 3 bases of the junction unmatched. CDR3 amino acids: CASSLTQGASYEQYF. The CDR3 DNA sequence: TGTGCCAGCAGTTTAACACAGGGGGCTTCCTACGAGCAGTACTTC.

The genes are TRBV2 and TRBJ2-7; the match to TRBD1 covers 8 bases. The CDR3 runs 14 residues. J was trimmed by 5 bases and V by 7 bases; bases with no gene match: 10. The germline CDR1 and CDR2 sequences are SNHLY and FYNNEI. The CDR3, as DNA: TGTGCCAGCAAGCGGACAGGGAGTTCGGACGAGCAGTACTTC. This encodes CASKRTGSSDEQYF.

This chain links TRBV19 with TRBJ2-7; the match to TRBD1 covers 8 bases. The CDR3 runs 16 residues. The trim removed 5 bases at V and 2 bases at J, leaving 11 bases unmatched. Germline CDR1 and CDR2: LNHDA and SQIVND (reference sequence). The CDR3, as DNA: TGTGCCAGTAGTGTCTCAGGACAGGGTGGAGCCTACGAGCAGTACTTC. It yields the protein CASSVSGQGGAYEQYF.